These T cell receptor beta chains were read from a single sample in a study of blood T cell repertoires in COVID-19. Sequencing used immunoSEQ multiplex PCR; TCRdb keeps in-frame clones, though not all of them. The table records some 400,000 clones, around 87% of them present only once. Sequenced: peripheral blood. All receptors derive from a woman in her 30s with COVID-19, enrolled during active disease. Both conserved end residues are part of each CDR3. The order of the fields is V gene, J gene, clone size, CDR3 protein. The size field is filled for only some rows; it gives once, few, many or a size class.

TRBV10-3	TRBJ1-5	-	CAISGTGPGNQPQHF
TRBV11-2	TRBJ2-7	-	CASSLAPTGTPSYEQYF
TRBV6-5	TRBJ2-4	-	CASSRAGTGGNIQYF
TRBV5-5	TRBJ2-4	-	CASSWGAGGKNIQYF
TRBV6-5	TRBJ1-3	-	CASRRQGEAGNTIYF
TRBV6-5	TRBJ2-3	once	CASSYQAGGRTDTQYF
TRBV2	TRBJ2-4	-	CASSVDSGRAGNIQYF
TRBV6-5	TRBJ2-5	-	CASSYSIVQSRGTQYF
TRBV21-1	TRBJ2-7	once	CASSRDRPPYEQYF
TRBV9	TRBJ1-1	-	CASSPTGMNTEAFF
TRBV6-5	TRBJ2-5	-	CASSYRVRAETQYF
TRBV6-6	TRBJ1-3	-	CASSMDRSGNTIYF
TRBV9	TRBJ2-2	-	CASSVGRGNTGELFF
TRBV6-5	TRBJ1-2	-	CASILSTGLPYGYTF
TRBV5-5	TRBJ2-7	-	CASIPRGAGEAPYEQYF
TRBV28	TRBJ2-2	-	CASSLYPGQSTGELFF
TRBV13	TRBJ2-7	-	CASSFGDRVSSYEQYF
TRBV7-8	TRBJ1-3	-	CASRANIGNTIYF
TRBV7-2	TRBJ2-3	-	CASSSTAHTDTQYF
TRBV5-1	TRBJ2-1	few	CASSFPPDEQFF
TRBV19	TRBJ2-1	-	CASSLTSGYNEQFF
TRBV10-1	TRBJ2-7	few	CASSESGQGGYEQYF
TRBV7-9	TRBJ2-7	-	CASSLAGEESYEQYF
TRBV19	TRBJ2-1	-	CASDPGGSGREQFF
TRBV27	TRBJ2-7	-	CASSLYGTRNEQYF
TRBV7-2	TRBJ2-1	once	CASSPDRGQSYNEQFF
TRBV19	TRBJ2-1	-	CASSAYRLAGDNEQFF
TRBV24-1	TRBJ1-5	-	CATSGRDNQPQHF
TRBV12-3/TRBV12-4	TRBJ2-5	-	CASSLAGGETQYF